These T cell receptor beta chains were read from a single sample in a study of blood T cell repertoires in COVID-19. Method: immunoSEQ multiplex PCR; TCRdb's copy keeps in-frame clones and lacks some. The sample lists around 67,000 clones, 87% seen once, with roughly 8% in the top ten. Sequenced: peripheral blood. These receptors were taken from a man aged 45 to 65 with active COVID-19. CDR3s include the opening cysteine and the closing phenylalanine or tryptophan. A D gene is named only where the DNA matches it firmly. Clone size appears in some rows only: once, few, many, or a class for an expanded clone.

j_gene: TRBJ2-1
v_gene: TRBV7-3
d_gene: TRBD2
abundance: NA
CDR3nt: TGTGCCAGCAGTCTCCTAGCGGGTGGGGGCAATGAGCAGTTCTTC
CDR3aa: CASSLLAGGGNEQFF

j_gene: TRBJ2-1
v_gene: TRBV19
d_gene: TRBD2
abundance: NA
CDR3nt: TGTGCCAGTAGTATAACTCTAGCGGGAAGGCATGAGCAGTTCTTC
CDR3aa: CASSITLAGRHEQFF

j_gene: TRBJ2-7
v_gene: TRBV4-2
d_gene: TRBD1
abundance: once
CDR3nt: TGTGCCAGCAGCCCCCCGACAGGGCCCTACGAGCAGTACTTC
CDR3aa: CASSPPTGPYEQYF

j_gene: TRBJ1-2
v_gene: TRBV7-8
d_gene: TRBD1
abundance: NA
CDR3nt: TGTGCCAGCAGCGACAGGGGCCTTAACTATGGCTACACCTTC
CDR3aa: CASSDRGLNYGYTF

j_gene: TRBJ1-5
v_gene: TRBV28
d_gene: NA
abundance: NA
CDR3nt: TGTGCCAGCAGTTTATCCGGGCAGCCCCAGCATTTT
CDR3aa: CASSLSGQPQHF

j_gene: TRBJ1-5
v_gene: TRBV11-3
d_gene: TRBD1
abundance: NA
CDR3nt: TGTGCCAGCAGCCCCGGGACAGAGAATCAGCCCCAGCATTTT
CDR3aa: CASSPGTENQPQHF

j_gene: TRBJ1-2
v_gene: TRBV9
d_gene: NA
abundance: NA
CDR3nt: TGTGCCAGCAGCGTAGCTGAGGGGGGGGACTATGGCTACACCTTC
CDR3aa: CASSVAEGGDYGYTF

j_gene: TRBJ1-4
v_gene: TRBV9
d_gene: TRBD1
abundance: NA
CDR3nt: TGTGCCAGCAGCCCATGGACAGGGCAAGCTAATGAAAAACTGTTTTTT
CDR3aa: CASSPWTGQANEKLFF

j_gene: TRBJ2-3
v_gene: TRBV7-6
d_gene: TRBD1
abundance: NA
CDR3nt: TGTGCCAGCAGCCCAACAGGGGGCTCCGTAGATACGCAGTATTTT
CDR3aa: CASSPTGGSVDTQYF

j_gene: TRBJ1-4
v_gene: TRBV28
d_gene: NA
abundance: few
CDR3nt: TGTGCCAGCAGCCTATTTCCGGCGGTACCAACTAATGAAAAACTGTTTTTT
CDR3aa: CASSLFPAVPTNEKLFF

j_gene: TRBJ1-3
v_gene: TRBV18
d_gene: NA
abundance: NA
CDR3nt: TGTGCCAGCTCAGGGCCCGGAAACACCATATATTTT
CDR3aa: CASSGPGNTIYF

j_gene: TRBJ2-4
v_gene: TRBV27
d_gene: NA
abundance: NA
CDR3nt: TGTGCCAGCAGTCCCCTCGCCCTTACCGAGAAAAACATTCAGTACTTC
CDR3aa: CASSPLALTEKNIQYF

j_gene: TRBJ2-7
v_gene: TRBV19
d_gene: TRBD2
abundance: once
CDR3nt: TGTGCCAGTGGTATTCGGCGGGGGGGCCTCTACGAGCAGTACTTC
CDR3aa: CASGIRRGGLYEQYF

j_gene: TRBJ1-5
v_gene: TRBV28
d_gene: TRBD1
abundance: few
CDR3nt: TGTGCCAGCAGTTTTGGGACAGGGAATCAGCCCCAGCATTTT
CDR3aa: CASSFGTGNQPQHF

j_gene: TRBJ2-3
v_gene: TRBV6-2/TRBV6-3
d_gene: NA
abundance: NA
CDR3nt: TGTGCCAGCAGTTCCGTAAACACAGATACGCAGTATTTT
CDR3aa: CASSSVNTDTQYF

j_gene: TRBJ1-2
v_gene: TRBV4-1
d_gene: TRBD1
abundance: NA
CDR3nt: TGCGCCAGCAGCCAACCAGACAGGGGGCTAGACTATGGCTACACCTTC
CDR3aa: CASSQPDRGLDYGYTF

j_gene: TRBJ2-4
v_gene: TRBV4-1
d_gene: TRBD2
abundance: NA
CDR3nt: TGCGCCAGCAGCTTGACGGGACTAACGGGGGTAGCCAAAAACATTCAGTACTTC
CDR3aa: CASSLTGLTGVAKNIQYF

j_gene: TRBJ2-2
v_gene: TRBV11-3
d_gene: NA
abundance: NA
CDR3nt: TGTGCCAGCAGGTCCGCCAGCGCCGGGGAGCTGTTTTTT
CDR3aa: CASRSASAGELFF

j_gene: TRBJ1-4
v_gene: TRBV21-1
d_gene: NA
abundance: NA
CDR3nt: TGTGCCAGCAGCAAACGGAGGGAGGACAGGGGAAGGGAAAAACTGTTTTTT
CDR3aa: CASSKRREDRGREKLFF

j_gene: TRBJ2-3
v_gene: TRBV9
d_gene: TRBD1
abundance: NA
CDR3nt: TGTGCCAGCAGCGCCGGGACAGGGGGGGGAGATACGCAGTATTTT
CDR3aa: CASSAGTGGGDTQYF

j_gene: TRBJ2-5
v_gene: TRBV6-2/TRBV6-3
d_gene: NA
abundance: NA
CDR3nt: TGTGCCAGCAGTTACCAGGGAAAAGAGACCCAGTACTTC
CDR3aa: CASSYQGKETQYF

j_gene: TRBJ1-1
v_gene: TRBV6-2/TRBV6-3
d_gene: NA
abundance: NA
CDR3nt: TGTGCCAGCAGTTATCGCCCGGGTGCCTCTTGGGCTTTCTTT
CDR3aa: CASSYRPGASWAFF

j_gene: TRBJ1-1
v_gene: TRBV5-6
d_gene: TRBD1
abundance: NA
CDR3nt: TGTGCCAGCAGCTTACCCGGGACAGGGGCCTTCGAGAACACTGAAGCTTTCTTT
CDR3aa: CASSLPGTGAFENTEAFF

j_gene: TRBJ1-4
v_gene: TRBV2
d_gene: TRBD1
abundance: NA
CDR3nt: TGTGCCAGCAGGGGGACAGGGACAGAGCTGTTTTTT
CDR3aa: CASRGTGTELFF

j_gene: TRBJ2-7
v_gene: TRBV5-5
d_gene: NA
abundance: NA
CDR3nt: TGTGCCAGCAGCTTGGTAGTGTCAGGGTCCTCCTACGAGCAGTACTTC
CDR3aa: CASSLVVSGSSYEQYF

j_gene: TRBJ2-7
v_gene: TRBV6-6
d_gene: NA
abundance: NA
CDR3nt: TGTGCCAGCACCACAGGGAACCCTTTCTCCTACGAGCAGTACTTC
CDR3aa: CASTTGNPFSYEQYF

j_gene: TRBJ2-1
v_gene: TRBV7-8
d_gene: NA
abundance: NA
CDR3nt: TGTGCCAGCAGCCCCCTGGGAGGACTGGACAATGAGCAGTTCTTC
CDR3aa: CASSPLGGLDNEQFF

j_gene: TRBJ2-5
v_gene: TRBV5-8
d_gene: TRBD2
abundance: NA
CDR3nt: TGTGCCAGCAGGCCGACTAGCGGGGGACACCAAGAGACCCAGTACTTC
CDR3aa: CASRPTSGGHQETQYF

j_gene: TRBJ2-7
v_gene: TRBV6-1
d_gene: TRBD2
abundance: NA
CDR3nt: TGTGCCAGCAGTGAAGGCGGGAGGATTTACGAGCAGTACTTC
CDR3aa: CASSEGGRIYEQYF